This T cell receptor beta chain was profiled in a study of control samples from healthy donors and cancer patients. Trimming cost V 4 bases and J 9 bases, with 10 bases left between them. CDR3 length: 11 amino acids. Germline V gene data show CDR1 as SGHNT and CDR2 as YYREEE (reference sequence). TCRdb's copy holds only in-frame clones and misses some; the assay was immunoSEQ multiplex PCR. The sample lists around 160,000 clones; roughly 93% were seen once. The chain couples TRBV5-4 to TRBJ1-2, with D tentatively TRBD1 (5 bases). Sequenced: blood. The sequence was collected from a man younger than 30 in good health. The CDR3 nucleotides are TGTGCCAGCAGCCTAAAGGGACGCTACACCTTC. This codes for CASSLKGRYTF.